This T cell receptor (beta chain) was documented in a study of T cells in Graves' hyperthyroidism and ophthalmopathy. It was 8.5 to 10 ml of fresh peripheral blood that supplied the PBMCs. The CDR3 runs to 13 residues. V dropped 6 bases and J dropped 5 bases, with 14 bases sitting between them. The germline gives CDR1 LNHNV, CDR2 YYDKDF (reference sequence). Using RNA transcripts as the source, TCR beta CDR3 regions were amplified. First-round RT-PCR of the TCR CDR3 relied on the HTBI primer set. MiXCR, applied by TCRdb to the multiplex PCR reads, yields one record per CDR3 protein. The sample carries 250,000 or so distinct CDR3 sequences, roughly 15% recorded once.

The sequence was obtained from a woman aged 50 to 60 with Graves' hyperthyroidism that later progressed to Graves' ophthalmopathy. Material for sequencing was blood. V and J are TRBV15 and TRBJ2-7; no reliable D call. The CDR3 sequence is CATSHQRMDEQYF. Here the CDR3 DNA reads TGTGCCACCAGTCACCAACGGATGGACGAGCAGTACTTC.